Below, 13 T cell receptor beta chains from the same sample are listed, as sequenced in a study of cytomegalovirus exposure and HLA in healthy donors. In the PCR, 60 Vbeta and 13 Jbeta primers were used. Some clones are missing from TCRdb's copy, which holds only in-frame ones; the method was immunoSEQ multiplex PCR. Of about 140,000 clones detected, around 66% appear once; the ten largest clones hold under 7.5%. The sequenced material came from PBMCs. The origin of the receptors is a woman aged 60-70 years in good health and CMV-seronegative.

The chain employs TRBV5-8 and TRBJ2-7; D not certain. V lost 5 bases to trimming and J lost 3 bases, with 18 bases between them. Germline V lookup: CDR1 SGHTS, CDR2 YDEGEE. The CDR3 consists of 15 residues. Here the CDR3 reads CASRMPFGPDYEQYF. In DNA form, the CDR3 reads TGTGCCAGCAGGATGCCCTTTGGGCCTGACTACGAGCAGTACTTC. Looking up the rest from reference TRBV5-8 and TRBJ2-7 gives the full variable domain: EAGVTQSPTHLIKTRGQQATLRCSPISGHTSVYWYQQALGLGLQFLLWYDEGEERNRGNFPPRFSGRQFPNYSSELNVNALELEDSALYLCASRMPFGPDYEQYFGPGTRLTVT.

As concerns this clone: This CDR3 is also generated by other DNA sequences in the sample. The genes are TRBV29-1 and TRBJ2-7, with D maybe TRBD1 (6 bases). The ends were cut back, 3 bases at V and 4 bases at J, with 7 bases in the middle. The CDR3 is made up of 11 amino acids. In germline, CDR1 is SQVTM, CDR2 ANQGSEA. The CDR3 coding sequence is TGCAGCGTTGACCAGGGGTACGAGCAGTACTTC. It codes for CSVDQGYEQYF.

This clone was observed a handful of times. CDR3 amino acids: CASSAGQGGNIQYF. The DNA of the CDR3 is TGCGCCAGCAGCGCAGGACAGGGTGGGAACATTCAGTACTTC. The chain combines TRBV5-1 with TRBJ2-4, with TRBD1 matching over 8 bases. Germline-derived CDR1 and CDR2 are SGHRS and YFSETQ. CDR3 length: 14 residues. Trimming took 4 bases from V and 7 from J; bases not matched to a gene: 7. The full variable domain, with the rest looked up from reference TRBV5-1 and TRBJ2-4, is KAGVTQTPRYLIKTRGQQVTLSCSPISGHRSVSWYQQTPGQGLQFLFEYFSETQRNKGNFPGRFSGRQFSNSRSEMNVSTLELGDSALYLCASSAGQGGNIQYFGAGTRLSVL.

The V and J genes are TRBV19 and TRBJ2-5; D call uncertain. V lost 1 base to trimming and J lost 2 bases, with 5 bases between them. The germline CDR1 and CDR2 sequences are LNHDA and SQIVND (reference sequence). The CDR3 totals 13 residues. CDR3 nucleotide sequence: TGTGCCAGTAGTATAGGTATTCAAGAGACCCAGTACTTC. Encoded protein: CASSIGIQETQYF.

The rearrangement joins TRBV28 to TRBJ1-5; no clear D. This CDR3 contains 12 residues. Trimming pared 8 bases from V and 4 bases from J, leaving 9 bases between. Germline V gene data show CDR1 as MDHEN and CDR2 as SYDVKM. In DNA, the CDR3 is TGTGCCAGCGTGGGAGGAAATCAGCCCCAGCATTTT. Residues: CASVGGNQPQHF.

This clone was picked up one time. The rearrangement uses TRBV6-5 and TRBJ1-2; the match to TRBD1 covers 9 bases. The CDR3 totals 15 residues. Germline assignment: CDR1 MNHEY and CDR2 SVGAGI. Germline trimming cut 7 bases from V and 3 bases from J; bases unmatched to any gene: 9. Here the CDR3 reads CASTQGTGGDYGYTF. CDR3 in DNA: TGTGCCAGCACCCAGGGAACAGGGGGCGACTATGGCTACACCTTC.

This clone is a singleton in its sample. J is TRBJ1-6 and V is TRBV19, with D unresolved. The CDR3 runs 16 residues. Germline V gene sequence: CDR1 LNHDA, CDR2 SQIVND (reference sequence). Trimming stripped 6 bases from V and 4 bases from J, with 16 bases between. The CDR3 loop reads CASSVGRVGYNSPLHF. In DNA form, the CDR3 reads TGTGCCAGTAGCGTCGGGAGAGTAGGGTATAATTCACCCCTCCACTTT.

This chain links TRBV5-4 with TRBJ2-2, with TRBD2 matching 11 bases. The length of the CDR3 is 17 residues. Germline loops: CDR1 SGHNT, CDR2 YYREEE (reference sequence). The junction had 7 bases not matched to a gene; V was cut back by 3 bases and J by 3 bases. The CDR3 DNA follows: TGTGCCAGCAGCTCGCTAGGACTAGCGGGCGACACCGGGGAGCTGTTTTTT. Translating gives CASSSLGLAGDTGELFF. Drawing the rest from reference TRBV5-4 and TRBJ2-2, the complete variable domain is ETGVTQSPTHLIKTRGQQVTLRCSSQSGHNTVSWYQQALGQGPQFIFQYYREEENGRGNFPPRFSGLQFPNYSSELNVNALELDDSALYLCASSSLGLAGDTGELFFGEGSRLTVL.

The chain joins TRBV28 to TRBJ2-7; 9 positions match TRBD2. The trim removed 3 bases at V and 0 bases at J, leaving 3 bases unmatched. The CDR3 is 15 amino acids. The germline V gene encodes CDR1 MDHEN and CDR2 SYDVKM. CDR3 DNA: TGTGCCAGCAGTTTGAGTAGCGGGGGCTCCTACGAGCAGTACTTC. This sequence encodes CASSLSSGGSYEQYF.

This chain joins TRBV6-6 and TRBJ2-3; the D gene is possibly TRBD2 (5 bases). V shed 6 bases and J shed 4 bases, with 11 bases lying between them. The CDR3 consists of 13 residues. Germline V lookup: CDR1 MNHNY, CDR2 SVGAGI (reference sequence). The CDR3 DNA follows: TGTGCCAGCAGCCAACTAGACCCAGATACGCAGTATTTT. It codes for CASSQLDPDTQYF.

V and J are TRBV5-1 and TRBJ2-1; 8 nucleotides line up with TRBD2. The CDR3 sequence is 18 residues long. V shed 2 bases and J 3 bases; nucleotides not matched to a gene: 13. Germline CDR1 is SGHRS and CDR2 is YFSETQ. DNA for the CDR3: TGCGCCAGCAGCTTCTCTTCGGGACTAGGGTCCGGCTACAATGAGCAGTTCTTC. It is translated as CASSFSSGLGSGYNEQFF.

The V gene is TRBV5-4, the J gene TRBJ2-7; the match to TRBD1 covers 10 bases. CDR3 length equals 14 residues. Germline CDR1 is SGHNT and CDR2 is YYREEE (reference sequence). V was clipped by 3 bases and J by 3 bases; unmatched bases: 3. Written as DNA, the CDR3 is TGTGCCAGCAGCTCGCGGACAGGGGGCTACGAGCAGTACTTC. Its translation: CASSSRTGGYEQYF.

The chain's CDR3 is CSVEVVAGRAFF. CDR3 sequence (DNA): TGCAGCGTTGAGGTGGTAGCGGGGAGGGCGTTCTTC. J is TRBJ2-1 and V is TRBV29-1; 8 positions agree with TRBD2. CDR3 length equals 12 residues. The germline CDR1 and CDR2 sequences are SQVTM and ANQGSEA. The J segment lost 15 bases and the V segment lost 3 bases, leaving 10 bases of the junction unmatched.